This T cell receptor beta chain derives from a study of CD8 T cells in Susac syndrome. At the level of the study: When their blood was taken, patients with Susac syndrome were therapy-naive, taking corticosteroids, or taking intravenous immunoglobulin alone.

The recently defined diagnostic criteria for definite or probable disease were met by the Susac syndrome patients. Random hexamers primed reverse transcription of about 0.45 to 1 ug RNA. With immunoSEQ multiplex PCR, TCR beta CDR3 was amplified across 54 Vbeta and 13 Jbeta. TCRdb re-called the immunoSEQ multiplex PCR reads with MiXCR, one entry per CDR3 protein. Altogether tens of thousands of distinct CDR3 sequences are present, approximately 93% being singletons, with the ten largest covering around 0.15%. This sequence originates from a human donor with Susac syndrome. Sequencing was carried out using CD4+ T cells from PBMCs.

The CDR3 DNA sequence: TGCAGTGCAAACGGACCGATAAATTCACCCCTCCACTTT. Its protein product is CSANGPINSPLHF. V usage is TRBV20-1 and J usage is TRBJ1-6; no definite D call. The CDR3 is 13 amino acids. Between the trimmed V and J ends, which lost 6 bases and 7 bases, there was a span of 13 bases. Looked up from germline, CDR1 is DFQATT and CDR2 is SNEGSKA (reference sequence).